This TCR beta chain was identified in a study of CD8 T cells in ankylosing spondylitis. The study, taken as a whole, reports: Some motif variants were previously reported in reactive arthritis synovial fluid and blood. Within ankylosing spondylitis blood, a TCR beta motif made up of eight highly homologous variants appeared to be characteristic.

Generation of TCR beta libraries employed quantitative 5'-RACE incorporating molecular barcodes. TCRdb re-called the 5' RACE reads through MiXCR, storing one row per CDR3 protein. Here the sample spans about 42,000 distinct CDR3 sequences, over 3.5% being singletons. CDR1 and CDR2 from the germline V gene are SGDLS and YYNGEE. The V gene lost 3 bases and the J gene lost 9 bases, with 16 bases spanning the gap. The CDR3 consists of 14 residues. This clonotype was seen many times. Its antigen is currently unknown. Input material: blood, either unsorted or a sorted T cell fraction (not recorded which). The rearrangement links TRBV9 to TRBJ2-1, with D perhaps being TRBD1 or TRBD2 (6 bases each). The sequence derives from a female donor with ankylosing spondylitis or in good health (not recorded which). Here the CDR3 reads CASSGQDMEGEQFF. CDR3 nucleotides: TGTGCCAGCAGCGGACAGGACATGGAGGGTGAGCAGTTCTTC.